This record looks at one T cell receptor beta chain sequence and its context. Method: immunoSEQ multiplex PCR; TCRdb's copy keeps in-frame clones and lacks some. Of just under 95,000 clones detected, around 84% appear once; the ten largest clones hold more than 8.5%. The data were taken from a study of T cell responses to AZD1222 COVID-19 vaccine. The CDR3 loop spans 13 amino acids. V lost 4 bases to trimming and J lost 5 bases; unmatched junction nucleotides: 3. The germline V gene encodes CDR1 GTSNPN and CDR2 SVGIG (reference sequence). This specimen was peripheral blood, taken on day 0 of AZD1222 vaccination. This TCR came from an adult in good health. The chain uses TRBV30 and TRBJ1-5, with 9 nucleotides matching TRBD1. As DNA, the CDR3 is TGTGCCTGGACCCGACAGGGGGATCAGCCCCAGCATTTT. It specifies CAWTRQGDQPQHF.